This is a list of T cell receptor beta chains from one sample in a study of CD8+CD57+ T cells in acquired aplastic anemia. TCRdb called the reads again in MiXCR, with one record for every CDR3 protein. The sample records 90,000 to 130,000 distinct CDR3 sequences, around 53% being singletons. Sequencing used sorted CD4+, CD8+, or CD8+CD57+ T cells (not recorded which) from PBMCs. These receptors all stem from a human donor in good health, serving as a control. CDR3s include the opening cysteine and the closing phenylalanine or tryptophan. The D gene is left open where the match is weak. For some rows the clone size is stated as once, few or many, or as a class when expanded; others skip it.

d_call	v_call	clone_size	j_call	cdr3_nt	cdr3_aa
-	TRBV7-2	few	TRBJ1-3	TGTGCCAGCAGCTTCCAGGGCCCTGGAAACACCATATATTTT	CASSFQGPGNTIYF
-	TRBV30	few	TRBJ2-1	TGTGCCTGGATCCGAGGGGGGTCCTCCTACAATGAGCAGTTCTTC	CAWIRGGSSYNEQFF
-	TRBV2	-	TRBJ2-1	TGTGCCAGTCAAAGTCTTACCTCCTACAATGAGCAGTTCTTC	CASQSLTSYNEQFF
TRBD2	TRBV10-3	few	TRBJ2-5	TGTGCCATCAGTGATGGGCGGGGGAGCCAAGAGACCCAGTACTTC	CAISDGRGSQETQYF
TRBD1	TRBV25-1	-	TRBJ2-7	TGTGCCAGCAGTGAATCGGGACAGGGGGTCTACGAGCAGTACTTC	CASSESGQGVYEQYF
-	TRBV25-1	-	TRBJ1-6	TGTGCCAGCAGTTGGGGGACCTATAATTCACCCCTCCACTTT	CASSWGTYNSPLHF
-	TRBV6-4	-	TRBJ2-3	TGTGCCAGCATCATCCCAGGGGGCACAGATACGCAGTATTTT	CASIIPGGTDTQYF
TRBD1	TRBV25-1	few	TRBJ2-7	TGTGCCAGCGTTGAAGAACGGGACAGGGGGGCCTACGAGCAGTACTTC	CASVEERDRGAYEQYF
TRBD1	TRBV15	-	TRBJ1-4	TGTGCCACCAGCAGAGATGGTCAGGGGGGAGAAAAACTGTTTTTT	CATSRDGQGGEKLFF
TRBD1	TRBV7-6	-	TRBJ2-1	TGTGCCAGCAGCCGTAGTCCGGGACAGAATTTGAATGAGCAGTTCTTC	CASSRSPGQNLNEQFF
-	TRBV29-1	-	TRBJ1-2	TGCAGTGCTCCGACGGTGTATGGCTACACCTTC	CSAPTVYGYTF
-	TRBV5-1	-	TRBJ1-2	TGCGCCAGTTCGGATCTACGGACAGCGTATGGCTACACCTTC	CASSDLRTAYGYTF
-	TRBV7-6	-	TRBJ2-7	TGTGCCAGCAGCGTACTACAGGGCTACGAGCAGTACTTC	CASSVLQGYEQYF
-	TRBV2	-	TRBJ2-7	TGTGCCAGCAGTTACGAAGAAACCAACTACGAGCAGTACTTC	CASSYEETNYEQYF
-	TRBV6-2/TRBV6-3	few	TRBJ2-3	TGTGCCAGCAGTCAGACGGAACTTGGTACGCAGTATTTT	CASSQTELGTQYF
-	TRBV7-6	-	TRBJ1-1	TGTGCCAGCAGCTTAGGTTCGTCGGGGAACACTGAAGCTTTCTTT	CASSLGSSGNTEAFF
-	TRBV11-1	-	TRBJ1-3	TGTGCCAGCAGCTCGTTCTCAGGCGCCTCTGGAAACACCATATATTTT	CASSSFSGASGNTIYF
-	TRBV19	once	TRBJ2-3	TGTGCCAGTAGTATAGTAGCAGATACGCAGTATTTT	CASSIVADTQYF
TRBD1	TRBV7-9	many	TRBJ1-1	TGTGCCAGCAGCTTCGGGACAGGGGGCAATAGGACTGAAGCTTTCTTT	CASSFGTGGNRTEAFF
-	TRBV19	-	TRBJ2-7	TGTGCCACTGGACGCGGACTTGCCTACGAGCGGTACTTC	CATGRGLAYERYF
TRBD2	TRBV11-2	few	TRBJ2-3	TGTGCCAGCAGCTTAGTGGCGGGGGGCCGGACAGATACGCAGTATTTT	CASSLVAGGRTDTQYF
-	TRBV24-1	-	TRBJ2-1	TGTGCCACCAGTTCTGGCAGTAGCTCCTACAATGAGCAGTTCTTC	CATSSGSSSYNEQFF
TRBD1	TRBV19	-	TRBJ2-3	TGTGCCAGTAGTAGGGGGACAGGGGCATCGGATACGCAGTATTTT	CASSRGTGASDTQYF
-	TRBV27	many	TRBJ1-1	TGTGCCAGCAGTTTGGGGCGGGGCACTGAAGCTTTCTTT	CASSLGRGTEAFF
TRBD1	TRBV25-1	many	TRBJ1-4	TGTGCCAGCAAGGGACAGGTGGGGGAAAAACTGTTTTTT	CASKGQVGEKLFF
-	TRBV29-1	-	TRBJ2-3	TGCAGCGCCACTTGGAGAGGGGCAGATACGCAGTATTTT	CSATWRGADTQYF
TRBD2	TRBV14	many	TRBJ2-1	TGTGCCAGCAGCCAAGATGGGTTCCTGACTAGCGCAAATGAGCAGTTCTTC	CASSQDGFLTSANEQFF
-	TRBV29-1	-	TRBJ2-1	TGCAGCGTCGGGGTGGGGGGCGGATCTTACAATGAGCAGTTCTTC	CSVGVGGGSYNEQFF
-	TRBV9	-	TRBJ2-1	TGTGCCAGCAGCGTCGGCGTTGATGAGCAGTTCTTC	CASSVGVDEQFF
-	TRBV12-3/TRBV12-4	many	TRBJ1-2	TGTGCCAGCAGTCCCGAAGGACAGCCCTATGGCTACACCTTC	CASSPEGQPYGYTF
-	TRBV4-2	many	TRBJ1-1	TGTGCCAGCAGCCCGAGCCAGACAGAGAACACTGAAGCTTTCTTT	CASSPSQTENTEAFF
-	TRBV7-9	-	TRBJ1-2	TGTGCCAGCAGCCCCACCCTTAGAGCTAACTATGGCTACACCTTC	CASSPTLRANYGYTF
-	TRBV3-1	-	TRBJ2-2	TGTGCCAGCAGCCAAGAATACATTTCCACCGGGGAGCTGTTTTTT	CASSQEYISTGELFF
-	TRBV7-9	-	TRBJ2-5	TGTGCCAGCAGCTTCTCGGTCACGGAGACCCAGTACTTC	CASSFSVTETQYF
TRBD1	TRBV6-5	many	TRBJ2-7	TGTGCCAGCAGTTCTTACGGGACCGGGACAGGGGACGAGCAGTACTTC	CASSSYGTGTGDEQYF
-	TRBV7-7	-	TRBJ2-2	TGTGCTAGCAGCACTAGGCAGGGGACAGGGGAGCTGTTTTTT	CASSTRQGTGELFF
-	TRBV19	once	TRBJ2-5	TGTGCCAGTAGTTGGGGGCAGGGAGAGACCCAGTACTTC	CASSWGQGETQYF
-	TRBV4-3	-	TRBJ1-6	TGCGCCAGCAGCCAAGTTCCCTACTCCCTGGGTTCACCCCTCCACTTT	CASSQVPYSLGSPLHF
-	TRBV19	-	TRBJ1-1	TGTGCCAGTAGTATAGTGCGTGACACTGAAGCTTTCTTT	CASSIVRDTEAFF
-	TRBV10-3	few	TRBJ1-2	TGTGCCATCGGTTTTGGGGGGGATGGCTACACCTTC	CAIGFGGDGYTF